This TCR beta chain was sequenced during a study of blood T cell repertoires in COVID-19 (dated by TCRdb to 2019 to 2021). For the study in its entirety: Samples from collaborators originated in the United States, Italy and Spain and spanned both the acute and convalescent phases of COVID-19. Samples came from the ongoing ImmuneRACE study (first 160 participants) plus 1,254 subjects from 6 global collaborators. HLA class I and class II types, where available, came from metadata supplied by the sample provider rather than from assay-based typing. The repertoires were released in a freely available public database meant as a resource for research on the immune response to SARS-CoV-2. Nearly every sample came with metadata listing a de-identified subject ID, COVID-19 status, age in years and sex. The material from the prospective study consisted of cDNA or gDNA derived from T cells, B-cell-depleted T cells, or PBMCs. Deeply sampled blood TCRbeta repertoires from subjects exposed to, actively infected with, or recovered from COVID-19 were included in the dataset.

The full study reports these points: The amount of clinical and demographic metadata varied by source and participant and was provided uncurated.

The CDR3 spans 16 residues, from the cysteine through the phenylalanine. Only CDR3 DNA remains: 48 bases, in frame from the first base. The germline V gene sets CDR1 to SGDLS and CDR2 to YYNGEE. At the junction V is shortened by 4 bases and J by 2 bases, with 18 bases in between. Comment on this clone: Its antigen is not yet known. Base-call qualities are not available, and no considerably larger clone is one nucleotide away.

The immunoSEQ Assay, a bias-controlled multiplex PCR, was used to amplify TCRbeta CDR3 regions from genomic DNA. The original methods were these. Within the assay, amplification of reference gene primers was used to estimate how many nucleated cells each sample contained. To quantify the absolute abundance of each unique TCRbeta CDR3 rearrangement, sequence reads were collapsed and filtered. For each sample, productive Simpson clonality was calculated by taking the square root of Simpson's diversity index across productive rearrangements. TCRdb obtained this table from immuneACCESS and retained in-frame rearrangements with V and J assigned. These tables miss some clones; where compared with another copy, unresolved V genes account for less than half of the shortfall, and the remainder is unexplained. That table is the source of V, J and clone size, and D and trimming were worked out from the DNA. This sample holds approximately 92,000 clones; 82% were observed only once. The top ten clonotypes cover 15% to 20% of the sample.

Whole blood was collected in K2EDTA tubes by collaborating institutions according to the institutions' own protocols. For TCRbeta analysis, collaborators shipped samples as frozen whole blood, isolated PBMCs, or DNA extracted from either of those sample types. The receptor comes from an older man with acute or convalescent COVID-19. Sequencing was performed on peripheral blood. This receptor chain uses TRBV9 and TRBJ2-5; TRBD2 is possibly the D segment (7 matching bases). CDR3 protein: CASSSRRGGGQETQYF. Read as DNA, the sequence is TGTGCCAGCAGCTCTAGAAGGGGAGGGGGTCAAGAGACCCAGTACTTC.